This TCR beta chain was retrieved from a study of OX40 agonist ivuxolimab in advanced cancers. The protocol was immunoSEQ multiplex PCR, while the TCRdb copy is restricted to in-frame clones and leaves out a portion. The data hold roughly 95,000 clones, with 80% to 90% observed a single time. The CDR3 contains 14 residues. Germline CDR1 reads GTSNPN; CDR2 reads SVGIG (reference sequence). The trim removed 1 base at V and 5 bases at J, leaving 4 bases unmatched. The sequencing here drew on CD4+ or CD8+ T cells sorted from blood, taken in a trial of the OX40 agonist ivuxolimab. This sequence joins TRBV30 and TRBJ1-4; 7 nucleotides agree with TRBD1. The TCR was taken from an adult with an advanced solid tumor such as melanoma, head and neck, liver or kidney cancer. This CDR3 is CAWSGGQWNEKLFF. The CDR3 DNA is TGTGCCTGGAGTGGGGGACAGTGGAATGAAAAACTGTTTTTT.